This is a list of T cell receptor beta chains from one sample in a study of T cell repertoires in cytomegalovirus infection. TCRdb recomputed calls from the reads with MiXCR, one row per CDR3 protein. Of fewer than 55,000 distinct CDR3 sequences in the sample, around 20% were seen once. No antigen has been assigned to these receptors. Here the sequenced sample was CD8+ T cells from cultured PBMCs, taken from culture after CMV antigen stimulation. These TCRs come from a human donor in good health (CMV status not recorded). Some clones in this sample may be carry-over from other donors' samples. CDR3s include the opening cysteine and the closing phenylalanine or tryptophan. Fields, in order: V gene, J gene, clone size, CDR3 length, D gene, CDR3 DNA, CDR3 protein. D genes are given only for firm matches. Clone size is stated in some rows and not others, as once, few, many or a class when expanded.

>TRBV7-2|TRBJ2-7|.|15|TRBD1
TGTGCCAGCAGCTTAGAACAGGGGGTTACATACGAGCAGTACTTC
CASSLEQGVTYEQYF
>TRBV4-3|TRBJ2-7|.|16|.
TGCGCCAGCAGCCTTGGACGGTCGGGAGTCTCCTACGAGCAGTACTTC
CASSLGRSGVSYEQYF
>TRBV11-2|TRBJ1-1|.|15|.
TGTGCCAGCAGCTTACCTCTAAAGTTGGGCACTGAAGCTTTCTTT
CASSLPLKLGTEAFF
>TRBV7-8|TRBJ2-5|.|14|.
TGTGCCAGCAGCCTAGCCGCTGGGAAAGAGACCCAGTACTTC
CASSLAAGKETQYF
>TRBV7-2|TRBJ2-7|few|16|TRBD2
TGTGCCAGCAGCTTAGAACTAGCGGGGGGGCGTCGCGAGCAGTACTTC
CASSLELAGGRREQYF
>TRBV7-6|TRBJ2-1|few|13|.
TGTGCCAGCAGGACGGGGCCTAACAATGAGCAGTTCTTC
CASRTGPNNEQFF
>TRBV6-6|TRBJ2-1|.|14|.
TGTGCCAGCAGTTACTCGAACGCATACAATGAGCAGTTCTTC
CASSYSNAYNEQFF
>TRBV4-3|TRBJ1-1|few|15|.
TGCGCCAGCAGCCAAGGGGCGGGGCTGAACACTGAAGCTTTCTTT
CASSQGAGLNTEAFF
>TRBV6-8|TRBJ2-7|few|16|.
TGTGCCAGCAGTTACTTACGGGGACGGAGAGTCTACGAGCAGTACTTC
CASSYLRGRRVYEQYF
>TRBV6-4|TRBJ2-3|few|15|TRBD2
TGTGCCAGCAGTGTGCGAGCGGGGGATCAAGATACGCAGTATTTT
CASSVRAGDQDTQYF
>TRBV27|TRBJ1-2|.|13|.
TGTGCCAGCAGGGAGGGTTTCGGAGATGGCTACACCTTC
CASREGFGDGYTF
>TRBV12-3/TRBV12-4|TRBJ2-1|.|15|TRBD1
TGTGCCAGCAGTTTCGTTACCGGGACAGACAATGAGCAGTTCTTC
CASSFVTGTDNEQFF
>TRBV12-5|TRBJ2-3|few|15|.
TGTGCTAGTGGTTTCGGGCAGCCCCCCCCAGATACGCAGTATTTT
CASGFGQPPPDTQYF
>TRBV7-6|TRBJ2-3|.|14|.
TGTGCCAGCAGCCCAGAGTCCCGAACAGATACGCAGTATTTT
CASSPESRTDTQYF
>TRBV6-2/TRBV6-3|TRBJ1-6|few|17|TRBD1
TGTGCCAGCAGGCTGATCGGGACAGACTTATATAATTCACCCCTCCACTTT
CASRLIGTDLYNSPLHF
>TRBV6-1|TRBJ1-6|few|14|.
TGTGCCAGCAGTTCGGACAGTAGAAATTCACCCCTCCACTTT
CASSSDSRNSPLHF
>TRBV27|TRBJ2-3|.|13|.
TGTGCCAGCAGCCACGGGAGCACAGATACGCAGTATTTT
CASSHGSTDTQYF
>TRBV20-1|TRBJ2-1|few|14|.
TGCAGTGCTCTGATCGGGACACAACGCAATGAGCAGTTCTTC
CSALIGTQRNEQFF
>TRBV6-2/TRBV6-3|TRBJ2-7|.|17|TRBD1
TGTGCCAGCAGTTACTTCCGGACAGGGGGCCTCTCCTACGAGCAGTACTTC
CASSYFRTGGLSYEQYF
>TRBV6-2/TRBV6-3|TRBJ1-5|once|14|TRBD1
TGTGCCAGCAGGGAGGGGGCCGGCAATCAGCCCCAGCATTTT
CASREGAGNQPQHF
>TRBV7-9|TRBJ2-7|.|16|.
TGTGCCAGCAGCTCCAAGCTTAGTCCGGACAGATACGAGCAGTACTTC
CASSSKLSPDRYEQYF
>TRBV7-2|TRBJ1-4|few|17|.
TGTGCCAGCAGCCGTCCCAGAGACCGAGTAACTAATGAAAAACTGTTTTTT
CASSRPRDRVTNEKLFF
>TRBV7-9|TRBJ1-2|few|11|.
TGTGCCAGCAGCTTAAGGGAAGGCTACACCTTC
CASSLREGYTF
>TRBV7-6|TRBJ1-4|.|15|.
TGTGCCAGCAGCTTAGGGTCAGAGACTAATGAAAAACTGTTTTTT
CASSLGSETNEKLFF
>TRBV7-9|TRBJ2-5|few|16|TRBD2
TGTGCCAGCAGTGCGACTCAGCGGGGGCCTCAAGAGACCCAGTACTTC
CASSATQRGPQETQYF
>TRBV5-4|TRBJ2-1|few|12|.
TGTGCCAGCAGTCCGGGGTTAGATGAGCAGTTCTTC
CASSPGLDEQFF
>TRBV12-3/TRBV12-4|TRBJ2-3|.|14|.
TGTGCCAGCAGTTCAGGGCTCGGGGCCGGTACGCAGTATTTT
CASSSGLGAGTQYF
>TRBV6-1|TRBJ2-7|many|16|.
TGTGCCAGCAGTGAAGACCGGACTGGGATAACCTACGAGCAGTACTTC
CASSEDRTGITYEQYF
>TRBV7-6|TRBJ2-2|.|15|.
TGTGCCAGCAGCTTAGTAGGGCGAAACACCGGGGAGCTGTTTTTT
CASSLVGRNTGELFF
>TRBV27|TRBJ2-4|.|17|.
TGTGCCAGCAGTTCCCCCGGCCGGGACGGTTCCAAGTACATTCAGTACTTC
CASSSPGRDGSKYIQYF
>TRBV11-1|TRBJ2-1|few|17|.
TGTGCCAGCAGCTTAGCGGCGACTGTGGGGAACTACAATGAGCAGTTCTTC
CASSLAATVGNYNEQFF
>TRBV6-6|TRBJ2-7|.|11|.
TGTGCCAGCAGGCTCCGGTACGAGCAGTACTTC
CASRLRYEQYF
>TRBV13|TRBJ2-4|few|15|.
TGTGCCAGCAGCTTATATGGGGTTTCCAAAAACATTCAGTACTTC
CASSLYGVSKNIQYF
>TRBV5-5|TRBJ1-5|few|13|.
TGTGCCAGCAGCTTGGGACTGAATCAGCCCCAGCATTTT
CASSLGLNQPQHF
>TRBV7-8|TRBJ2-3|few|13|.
TGTGCCAGCAGCTTAGAAGGGTCAGATACGCAGTATTTT
CASSLEGSDTQYF
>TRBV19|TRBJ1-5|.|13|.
TGTGCCAGTAGTATTGACGTCTCTCAGCCCCAGCATTTT
CASSIDVSQPQHF
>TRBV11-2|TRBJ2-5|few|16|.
TGTGCCAGCAGCCCCCTGAGGATGACAGTAGAAGAGACCCAGTACTTC
CASSPLRMTVEETQYF